One and the same sample provided the 6 T cell receptor beta chains below, sequenced in a study of patients and donors after allogeneic stem cell transplantation. Via MiXCR, TCRdb re-called the RT-PCR reads, giving one row per CDR3 protein. The data hold some 230,000 distinct CDR3 sequences, with around 14% observed a single time. Sequenced input: blood, either unsorted or a sorted T cell fraction (not recorded which). These receptors all come from a human donor who was either an allogeneic HSCT recipient or a stem cell or donor lymphocyte infusion donor (not recorded which). It is not recorded whose cells these are; they may come from a transplant donor.

This clonotype came up many times. An end of the junction differs from the germline gene, which may be a read error. The J gene is TRBJ2-7, the V gene TRBV7-7; the match to TRBD1 covers 9 bases. The CDR3 length is 14 residues. Germline CDR1 is SSHAT and CDR2 is FNYEAQ (reference sequence). CDR3 sequence (DNA): TGTGCTAGCAGCTTGACAGGGGGTGACGACGAGCAGTACTTC. Encoded protein: CASSLTGGDDEQYF.

This clonotype was seen only a few times. The gene calls are TRBV16 and TRBJ1-6; no clear D gene. CDR3 length equals 16 residues. The germline V gene has CDR1 KGHSY and CDR2 FQNENV. V lost 0 bases and J 10 bases, leaving 16 bases between the germline ends. CDR3 DNA sequence: TGTGCCAGCAGCCAATCTTCCAGAGTACTAAACTCACCCCTCCACTTT. Encoded protein: CASSQSSRVLNSPLHF. The full variable domain, rest sourced from reference TRBV16 and TRBJ1-6, is GEEVAQTPKHLVRGEGQKAKLYCAPIKGHSYVFWYQQVLKNEFKFLISFQNENVFDETGMPKERFSAKCLPNSPCSLEIQATKLEDSAVYFCASSQSSRVLNSPLHFGNGTRLTVT.

This clonotype was counted at least ten times. The rearrangement joins TRBV25-1 to TRBJ2-4, with TRBD1 identical over 8 bases. This CDR3 region has 19 residues. Germline lookup yields CDR1 MGHDK and CDR2 SYGVNS. With V trimmed by 0 bases and J by 0 bases, 10 bases remained unmatched. This chain's CDR3 is CASSEYIGTGVLAKNIQYF. The CDR3 DNA reads as TGTGCCAGCAGTGAATATATCGGGACAGGAGTTCTAGCCAAAAACATTCAGTACTTC.

V gene TRBV30 combines with J gene TRBJ2-7; perhaps TRBD1 as D (6 bases). V shed 3 bases and J shed 5 bases, with 11 bases lying between them. The germline V gene encodes CDR1 GTSNPN and CDR2 SVGIG (reference sequence). CDR3 length: 12 amino acids. As DNA, the CDR3 is TGTGCCTGGAGACAGGGTAGGAACGAGCAGTACTTC. Translating it yields CAWRQGRNEQYF.

This clonotype was found many times. J is TRBJ1-4 and V is TRBV20-1, with D unclear. V lost 3 bases and J lost 5, with 16 bases in between. From germline, CDR1 is DFQATT and CDR2 SNEGSKA (reference sequence). The CDR3 runs 15 residues. The CDR3 is CSASPFLRRNEKLFF. The CDR3 DNA is TGCAGTGCTAGCCCGTTCCTCCGGAGGAATGAAAAACTGTTTTTT.

The V call is TRBV4-2, the J call TRBJ2-1; perhaps D is TRBD1 or TRBD2 (7 bases each). The V end was cut by 0 bases, the J end by 5 bases, with 23 bases between. CDR1 is LGHNA and CDR2 is YNFKEQ in the germline V gene. This CDR3 region has 19 residues. This chain's CDR3 is CASSQDKSRGGPGNNEQFF. DNA of the CDR3: TGTGCCAGCAGCCAAGATAAGAGCAGGGGGGGGCCCGGTAACAATGAGCAGTTCTTC.